This is a list of T cell receptor beta chains from one sample in a study of blood T cell repertoires in COVID-19. Clones were sequenced by immunoSEQ multiplex PCR, and TCRdb holds only the in-frame ones, with some missing. The sample includes about 210,000 clones, more than 75% seen only once; the top ten take approximately 5.2%. Sequencing was performed on peripheral blood. The receptors originated from a woman between 70 and 85 years old with COVID-19, enrolled during active disease. Each CDR3 is given with its conserved first and last residue. The D gene is left open where the match is weak. Clone sizes are given selectively: once, few, many, or a class where the clone is expanded.

clone_size	j_call	d_call	v_call	cdr3_aa	cdr3_nt
NA	TRBJ2-7	NA	TRBV5-5	CASRVGPGHVYEQYF	TGTGCCAGCAGGGTGGGCCCGGGACATGTCTACGAGCAGTACTTC
NA	TRBJ2-5	TRBD2	TRBV27	CASSLYSGRETQYF	TGTGCCAGCAGTTTATACAGCGGGAGAGAGACCCAGTACTTC
NA	TRBJ2-3	NA	TRBV27	CASRSGTGTQYF	TGTGCCAGCAGGTCCGGGACTGGGACGCAGTATTTT
few	TRBJ2-7	NA	TRBV28	CASSLEGFTYEQYF	TGTGCCAGCAGTTTAGAGGGATTTACCTACGAGCAGTACTTC
NA	TRBJ1-2	TRBD1	TRBV6-2/TRBV6-3	CASSYSTGNYGYTF	TGTGCCAGCAGTTACTCGACAGGGAACTATGGCTACACCTTC
NA	TRBJ1-2	TRBD1	TRBV2	CASSPTGSGYTF	TGTGCCAGCAGTCCGACAGGGAGTGGCTACACCTTC
NA	TRBJ2-1	NA	TRBV5-3	CAPGDPNEQFF	TGTGCCCCAGGGGACCCCAATGAGCAGTTCTTC
NA	TRBJ2-4	TRBD1	TRBV18	CASSRVRQGLANIQYF	TGTGCCAGCTCACGGGTTCGACAGGGGTTAGCGAACATTCAGTACTTC
NA	TRBJ2-7	TRBD1	TRBV15	CATRPRTGSYEQYF	TGTGCCACCAGACCAAGGACAGGGAGTTACGAGCAGTACTTC
NA	TRBJ1-1	NA	TRBV29-1	CSVETGLRTEAFF	TGCAGCGTTGAAACAGGATTGAGGACTGAAGCTTTCTTT
NA	TRBJ1-3	NA	TRBV4-3	CASSQASQAPGNTIYF	TGCGCCAGCAGCCAGGCGAGTCAGGCCCCTGGAAACACCATATATTTT
once	TRBJ2-7	NA	TRBV28	CASSFSSYEQYF	TGTGCCAGCAGTTTTAGCTCCTACGAGCAGTACTTC
NA	TRBJ2-3	TRBD1	TRBV19	CASSKDPGGPGTDTQYF	TGTGCCAGTAGTAAAGACCCAGGGGGCCCAGGCACAGATACGCAGTATTTT
NA	TRBJ2-1	TRBD1	TRBV7-8	CASSPGTGDVSEQFF	TGTGCCAGCAGCCCCGGGACAGGGGATGTAAGTGAGCAGTTCTTC
NA	TRBJ1-1	TRBD1	TRBV2	CASSLDRGVF	TGTGCCAGCAGCCTAGACAGGGGTGTCTTT
NA	TRBJ1-2	NA	TRBV7-2	CASSFQGGNYGYTF	TGTGCCAGCAGCTTCCAAGGGGGTAACTATGGCTACACCTTC
NA	TRBJ2-5	TRBD1	TRBV7-9	CASVPGQGSQETQYF	TGTGCCAGCGTGCCGGGACAGGGGTCTCAAGAGACCCAGTACTTC
NA	TRBJ2-1	NA	TRBV6-5	CASSYSRDEQFF	TGTGCCAGCAGTTACTCGAGGGATGAGCAGTTCTTC
NA	TRBJ2-4	TRBD2	TRBV7-2	CASSLRWASGMTAKNIQYF	TGTGCCAGCAGCTTAAGGTGGGCTAGCGGGATGACAGCCAAAAACATTCAGTACTTC
NA	TRBJ1-1	TRBD1	TRBV27	CASSAGTDMNTEAFF	TGTGCCAGCAGTGCCGGGACAGATATGAACACTGAAGCTTTCTTT
many	TRBJ1-2	TRBD1	TRBV30	CAWSRNRGDGYTF	TGTGCCTGGAGCAGGAACAGGGGCGATGGCTACACCTTC
NA	TRBJ1-4	NA	TRBV14	CASSQWSAENEKLFF	TGTGCCAGCAGCCAATGGTCAGCGGAAAATGAAAAACTGTTTTTT
NA	TRBJ2-7	NA	TRBV7-2	CASSLAGGYEQYF	TGTGCCAGCAGCTTAGCGGGAGGCTACGAGCAGTACTTC
NA	TRBJ1-3	TRBD1	TRBV19	CASSVPGQGRNTIYF	TGTGCCAGTAGTGTCCCGGGACAGGGCCGGAACACCATATATTTT
once	TRBJ1-2	TRBD1	TRBV27	CASRRTLGQVQFYGYTF	TGTGCCAGCAGACGAACCCTTGGACAGGTTCAATTCTATGGCTACACCTTC
NA	TRBJ2-7	NA	TRBV7-8	CASSFGLLSYEQYF	TGTGCCAGCAGCTTTGGACTCCTCTCCTACGAGCAGTACTTC
NA	TRBJ2-7	TRBD1	TRBV6-2/TRBV6-3	CASSYPRTGTGEQYF	TGTGCCAGCAGTTACCCTAGGACAGGGACAGGCGAGCAGTACTTC
NA	TRBJ1-1	NA	TRBV5-6	CASSLVRRGEAFF	TGTGCCAGCAGCTTGGTCCGGAGGGGTGAAGCTTTCTTT
NA	TRBJ1-1	NA	TRBV5-5	CASSLATLNTEAFF	TGTGCCAGCAGCTTGGCCACATTGAACACTGAAGCTTTCTTT
NA	TRBJ1-5	NA	TRBV28	CASSAIQGINQPQHF	TGTGCCAGCAGTGCCATCCAGGGGATCAATCAGCCCCAGCATTTT
NA	TRBJ2-1	NA	TRBV19	CASSLEGGTVRFSSYNEQFF	TGTGCCAGCTCCCTGGAAGGAGGGACAGTTCGCTTTAGCTCCTACAATGAGCAGTTCTTC
NA	TRBJ2-2	NA	TRBV10-3	CATEGRENTGELFF	TGTGCCACCGAGGGGCGGGAGAACACCGGGGAGCTGTTTTTT
NA	TRBJ1-5	NA	TRBV30	CAWSPSGELAQHF	TGTGCCTGGAGTCCCAGCGGGGAATTAGCCCAGCATTTT
NA	TRBJ1-2	NA	TRBV6-5	CASSYRESGGYGYTF	TGTGCCAGCAGTTACCGTGAATCGGGGGGCTATGGCTACACCTTC
NA	TRBJ2-2	NA	TRBV7-3	CASSLTSGAGELFF	TGTGCCAGCAGCTTAACTAGCGGTGCCGGGGAGCTGTTTTTT
NA	TRBJ1-6	TRBD1	TRBV6-6	CASSVGTVKNSPLHF	TGTGCCAGCAGTGTCGGGACAGTTAAGAATTCACCCCTCCACTTT
NA	TRBJ2-7	NA	TRBV14	CASSQGGGAYEQYF	TGTGCCAGCAGCCAAGGAGGGGGAGCCTACGAGCAGTACTTC
NA	TRBJ1-5	TRBD1	TRBV28	CASSLIGQGAVQPQHF	TGTGCCAGCAGTTTAATAGGACAGGGGGCCGTTCAGCCCCAGCATTTT
NA	TRBJ2-7	NA	TRBV19	CASSLRDFGGEQYF	TGTGCCAGTAGTCTACGGGACTTCGGGGGCGAGCAGTACTTC
NA	TRBJ2-2	NA	TRBV9	CASSVGLLTGELFF	TGTGCCAGCAGCGTAGGACTCCTTACCGGGGAGCTGTTTTTT
NA	TRBJ1-1	NA	TRBV18	CASSSIQGSTEAFF	TGTGCCAGCTCATCCATACAGGGAAGCACTGAAGCTTTCTTT
NA	TRBJ2-5	NA	TRBV7-2	CASSHSWGDGQETQYF	TGTGCCAGCAGCCACTCCTGGGGCGACGGGCAAGAGACCCAGTACTTC
once	TRBJ2-7	TRBD1	TRBV7-9	CASSLGGQGYEQYF	TGTGCCAGCAGCTTAGGCGGACAGGGGTACGAGCAGTACTTC
NA	TRBJ1-5	NA	TRBV3-1/TRBV3-2	CASSQNRGNQPQHF	TGTGCCAGCAGCCAGAACAGGGGCAATCAGCCCCAGCATTTT
NA	TRBJ2-7	NA	TRBV28	CASSFRGRLHEQYF	TGTGCCAGCAGTTTTCGGGGGAGACTCCACGAGCAGTACTTC
once	TRBJ1-2	NA	TRBV2	CASRPTAGNYGYTF	TGTGCCAGCAGGCCGACAGCTGGTAACTATGGCTACACCTTC
NA	TRBJ1-2	TRBD1	TRBV5-8	CASSLGQVGPNYGYTF	TGTGCCAGCAGCCTGGGACAGGTTGGTCCTAACTATGGCTACACCTTC
NA	TRBJ2-2	NA	TRBV11-2	CASSLDRDTGELFF	TGTGCCAGCAGCTTAGACAGGGACACCGGGGAGCTGTTTTTT
NA	TRBJ1-3	TRBD1	TRBV6-5	CASSSDGQGVGNTIYF	TGTGCCAGCAGTTCCGACGGACAGGGGGTTGGAAACACCATATATTTT
once	TRBJ2-3	NA	TRBV9	CASSVVAVPDTQYF	TGTGCCAGCAGCGTCGTAGCGGTCCCAGATACGCAGTATTTT